The T cell receptor beta chain described here comes from a study of T cell repertoires in aging, cancer and after chemotherapy. Study details: The full dataset contained millions of TCR reads. Study findings and constraints: In healthy donors, age-related TCR diversity loss mainly reflected lost richness. Age-matched healthy donors had significantly more diverse, less clonal blood TCR repertoires than untreated cancer patients. Across the chemotherapy interval, each cancer cohort showed higher median generation probability, suggesting thymic rebound.

TRB rearrangements spanning V, D and J were amplified using mixed TRB-A/B primers. TCRdb itself ran the multiplex PCR reads through MiXCR, one entry per CDR3 protein. The table lists about 9,200 distinct CDR3 sequences, approximately 30% of them singletons, with approximately 3.5% in the top ten. Peripheral blood genomic DNA, not sorted cells or RNA, was the template. This clonotype is medium-sized in the sample. Antigen unknown. The germline V gene has CDR1 MNHEY and CDR2 SVGAGI. The length of the CDR3 is 15 residues. The V gene end was trimmed by 5 bases and the J gene end by 3 bases; junction bases not matched to a gene: 6.

This clonotype originated in a human donor in good health. This sequence joins TRBV6-5 and TRBJ2-1; the match to TRBD1 covers 8 bases. Input material: blood. CDR3 bases: TGTGCCAGCAGTGAAGACACAGGGGGCTACAATGAGCAGTTCTTC. Its protein is CASSEDTGGYNEQFF.